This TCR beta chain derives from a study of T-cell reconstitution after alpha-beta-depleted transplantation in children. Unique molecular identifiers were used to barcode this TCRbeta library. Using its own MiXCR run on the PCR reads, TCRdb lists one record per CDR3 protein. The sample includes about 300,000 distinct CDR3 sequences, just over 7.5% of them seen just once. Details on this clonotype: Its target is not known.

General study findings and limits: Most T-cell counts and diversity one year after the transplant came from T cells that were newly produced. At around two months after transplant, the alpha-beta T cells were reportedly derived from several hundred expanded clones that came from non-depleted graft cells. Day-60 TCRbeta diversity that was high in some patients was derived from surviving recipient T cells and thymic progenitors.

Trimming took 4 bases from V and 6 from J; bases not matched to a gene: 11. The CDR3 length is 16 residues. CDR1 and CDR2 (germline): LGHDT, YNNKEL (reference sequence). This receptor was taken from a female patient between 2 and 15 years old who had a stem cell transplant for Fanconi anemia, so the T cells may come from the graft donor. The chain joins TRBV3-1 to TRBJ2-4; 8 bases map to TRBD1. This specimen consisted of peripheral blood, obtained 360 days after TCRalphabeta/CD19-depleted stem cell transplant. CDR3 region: CASSPYRGVLANIQYF. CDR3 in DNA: TGTGCCAGCAGCCCGTACAGGGGGGTCCTTGCAAACATTCAGTACTTC.